This T cell receptor (beta chain) was profiled in a study of T cells in Graves' hyperthyroidism and ophthalmopathy. Germline V gene data show CDR1 as SNHLY and CDR2 as FYNNEI. The CDR3 has 14 residues. Graves' hyperthyroidism was deemed stable given no ophthalmopathy progression within 18 months. Study-level results: The model anticipated ophthalmopathy a median around 6 months pre-onset. Blood held most thyroid clonotypes expanded above 0.001 frequency. The authors' 13 V-J model separated ophthalmopathy from stable hyperthyroidism.

TCR beta CDR3 sequences were amplified from RNA transcripts. HTBI primers were used for first-round RT-PCR of the TCR CDR3. TCRdb re-analysed the multiplex PCR reads in MiXCR, keeping a single row per CDR3 protein. The table includes 550,000 to 800,000 distinct CDR3 sequences, roughly 15% detected once. There are a few counts of this clonotype. Its antigen is not known. A junction end diverges from the germline sequence, so it may reflect a read error. The J gene is TRBJ2-5, the V gene TRBV2, with 11 bases identical to TRBD2. Sequencing was carried out using blood. The receptor was isolated from a young man with Graves' hyperthyroidism. DNA for the CDR3: TGTGTCAGCAGTATAGCGGGAGGGCAAGAGACCCAGTGCTTC. This encodes CVSSIAGGQETQCF.